These 30 T cell receptor beta chains share one sample of origin, sequenced in a study of cytomegalovirus exposure and HLA in healthy donors. The primer mix had 60 Vbeta and 13 Jbeta primers. Assay used: immunoSEQ multiplex PCR; TCRdb lists only in-frame clones, some missing. The sample has approximately 240,000 clones; 82% are singletons. Sequencing was done on a sample of PBMCs. Every receptor here comes from a middle-aged woman in good health and CMV-seropositive.

The V call is TRBV5-1, the J call TRBJ1-1; possible D gene TRBD1, 5 bases. The CDR3 consists of 14 residues. From germline, CDR1 is SGHRS and CDR2 YFSETQ. Trimming stripped 4 bases from V and 8 bases from J, with 18 bases between. In nucleotides, the CDR3 is TGCGCCAGCAGCCCCTGGGAGGGGCGGGTGGAAGCTTTCTTT. This encodes CASSPWEGRVEAFF.

The chain carries TRBV12-1 and TRBJ2-7; TRBD2, as called in the table, went unchecked against the DNA. TRBV12-1 is shown as a pseudogene. The CDR3 covers 14 residues. The CDR3 sequence is CASSFLAPTYEQYF. The CDR3 nucleotides are TGTGCCAGCAGCTTTCTAGCGCCCACCTACGAGCAGTACTTC.

The rearrangement joins TRBV11-3 to TRBJ2-3, with D maybe TRBD1 (6 bases). CDR1 is SGHNT and CDR2 is YENEEA in the germline V gene. The CDR3 totals 17 residues. V lost 1 base and J 0 bases, leaving 14 bases between the germline ends. The CDR3 sequence is CASSLGVGAGSTDTQYF. CDR3 bases: TGTGCCAGCAGCTTAGGTGTGGGGGCCGGGAGCACAGATACGCAGTATTTT.

The rearrangement joins TRBV5-5 to TRBJ1-5, with TRBD1 as a possible D gene (6 bases). CDR1 and CDR2 from the germline V gene are SGHKS and YYEKEE (reference sequence). There are 14 residues in the CDR3. V dropped 3 bases and J dropped 3 bases, with 10 bases sitting between them. The CDR3 nucleotides read TGTGCCAGCAGCTCAAACAGGGTCAATCAGCCCCAGCATTTT. Protein: CASSSNRVNQPQHF.

This rearrangement joins TRBV5-1 to TRBJ2-3; 8 nucleotides match TRBD1. V dropped 3 bases and J dropped 2; count of bases not matched to a gene: 2. This CDR3 has 14 residues. Germline CDR1 and CDR2: SGHRS and YFSETQ. In DNA, the CDR3 is TGCGCCAGCAGCTGGGACAGGTCCACAGATACGCAGTATTTT. Its translation is CASSWDRSTDTQYF.

Only one count was recorded for this clone. The CDR3 nucleotides are TGTGCCAGCAGCCAATGGGGACTAGCGGGGACCTCCTACGAGCAGTACTTC. This encodes CASSQWGLAGTSYEQYF. The chain uses TRBV4-2 and TRBJ2-7; TRBD2 matches at 13 bases. The CDR3 extends over 17 amino acids. Losses at the gene ends were 2 bases for V and 0 bases for J; bases not matched to a gene: 4. Germline V gene data show CDR1 as LGHNA and CDR2 as YNFKEQ.

This clone appeared a single time. The chain is built from TRBV19 and TRBJ2-2, with TRBD2 identical over 11 bases. The CDR3 is 16 amino acids. Germline V CDR1 and CDR2: LNHDA, SQIVND (reference sequence). With V trimmed by 6 bases and J by 3 bases, 6 bases remained unmatched. The CDR3 loop reads CASRRSGGVDTGELFF. The CDR3 coding sequence is TGTGCCAGTAGACGTAGCGGGGGGGTCGACACCGGGGAGCTGTTTTTT.

The chain combines TRBV6-5 with TRBJ1-2; 8 nucleotides line up with TRBD1. The CDR3 is 14 residues long. Losses at the gene ends were 6 bases for V and 4 bases for J; bases not matched to a gene: 7. Germline values: CDR1 MNHEY, CDR2 SVGAGI. The CDR3 region is CASRNAGTGYGYTF. The CDR3 nucleotides read TGTGCCAGCAGAAACGCCGGGACAGGCTATGGCTACACCTTC.

In this sample, this clone turned up once. V is TRBV7-2 and J is TRBJ1-2, with 7 bases fitting TRBD1. This CDR3 contains 14 residues. Germline V gene sequence: CDR1 SGHTA, CDR2 FQGNSA. V was pared by 4 bases and J by 2 bases, with 4 bases of the junction left unmatched. CDR3 loop: CASSSSTGNYGYTF. CDR3 DNA: TGTGCCAGCAGCTCTTCGACAGGGAACTATGGCTACACCTTC. Filled out from reference TRBV7-2 and TRBJ1-2, the complete variable domain reads GAGVSQSPSNKVTEKGKDVELRCDPISGHTALYWYRQSLGQGLEFLIYFQGNSAPDKSGLPSDRFSAERTGGSVSTLTIQRTQQEDSAVYLCASSSSTGNYGYTFGSGTRLTVV.

This clone turned up a few times. At one of its ends the junction is not consistent with the germline gene, which may arise from a read error. CDR3 nucleotides: TGTTCCAGCAGCCTAGACAATCGAGAAGCTTTCTTT. Its protein is CSSSLDNREAFF. The V gene is TRBV7-9, the J gene TRBJ1-1; no reliable D call. This CDR3 region has 12 residues. Germline V CDR1 and CDR2: SEHNR, FQNEAQ (reference sequence).

The V and J genes are TRBV2 and TRBJ2-5, with 8 bases lining up with TRBD1. Germline CDR1 SNHLY, CDR2 FYNNEI. This CDR3 contains 15 residues. The V segment lost 4 bases and the J segment 2 bases; nucleotides outside the gene matches: 6. CDR3 region: CASSVRTGRQETQYF. CDR3 nucleotides: TGTGCCAGCAGTGTGAGGACAGGGAGACAAGAGACCCAGTACTTC.

The CDR3 protein is CASSPQRGGNEQFF. In DNA form, the CDR3 reads TGTGCCAGCAGCCCTCAGCGGGGGGGCAATGAGCAGTTCTTC. V gene TRBV2 combines with J gene TRBJ2-1; 10 bases are a match to TRBD2. The V gene end was trimmed by 6 bases and the J gene end by 6 bases; junction bases not matched to a gene: 5. Germline V gene lookup returns CDR1 SNHLY and CDR2 FYNNEI. This CDR3 has 14 residues.

The rearrangement links TRBV4-2 to TRBJ1-2; unclear D gene. Germline V gene sequence: CDR1 LGHNA, CDR2 YNFKEQ. Trimming stripped 0 bases from V and 7 bases from J, with 9 bases between. There are 13 residues in the CDR3. The CDR3 DNA reads as TGTGCCAGCAGCCAAGAAATTTTCGGTGGCTACACCTTC. This sequence encodes CASSQEIFGGYTF.

The rearrangement uses TRBV13 and TRBJ2-3; 7 nucleotides align to TRBD1. This CDR3 region has 16 residues. J gave up 2 bases and V 6 bases, and 11 bases lay outside the gene matches. From germline, CDR1 is PRHDT and CDR2 FYEKMQ (reference sequence). The CDR3 coding sequence is TGTGCCAGCAGGGAAATATTGGGACAGATCACAGATACGCAGTATTTT. Its protein is CASREILGQITDTQYF. The whole variable domain, filled in from reference TRBV13 and TRBJ2-3, reads AAGVIQSPRHLIKEKRETATLKCYPIPRHDTVYWYQQGPGQDPQFLISFYEKMQSDKGSIPDRFSAQQFSDYHSELNMSSLELGDSALYFCASREILGQITDTQYFGPGTRLTVL.

The chain uses TRBV5-1 and TRBJ2-1; 13 positions agree with TRBD2. Per the germline V gene, CDR1 is SGHRS and CDR2 is YFSETQ. J lost 9 bases, V lost 2 bases, and 8 bases had no gene match. This CDR3 spans 16 amino acids. In DNA, the CDR3 is TGCGCCAGCAGCTTAACTAGCGGGAGGGCCCTCAGTGAGCAGTTCTTC. Its translation: CASSLTSGRALSEQFF.

The chain combines TRBV6-6 with TRBJ1-5, with TRBD1 matching 8 bases. CDR1 is MNHNY and CDR2 is SVGAGI in the germline V gene (reference sequence). The CDR3 spans 16 residues. Germline trimming cut 6 bases from V and 0 bases from J; bases unmatched to any gene: 7. CDR3 DNA sequence: TGTGCCAGCAGGATCCAGGGGGCGGATAGCAATCAGCCCCAGCATTTT. It is translated as CASRIQGADSNQPQHF.

The J gene is TRBJ1-6, the V gene TRBV6-5; 7 nucleotides align to TRBD1. The germline gives CDR1 MNHEY, CDR2 SVGAGI. V dropped 6 bases and J dropped 14; count of bases not matched to a gene: 7. The CDR3 extends over 12 amino acids. The CDR3 DNA sequence: TGTGCCAGCAGGCGCCCCGGGACAGCCCTCCACTTT. Amino acid sequence: CASRRPGTALHF.

This clone was counted once. This chain connects TRBV25-1 to TRBJ1-4; possibly TRBD1 for D (5 bases). The CDR3 length is 16 residues. The V end was cut by 4 bases, the J end by 13 bases, with 25 bases between. Germline CDR1 MGHDK, CDR2 SYGVNS. CDR3 amino acids: CASSALRGGRRMGLFF. Written as DNA, the CDR3 is TGTGCCAGCAGTGCCCTCCGGGGGGGAAGGCGGATGGGACTGTTTTTT.

The rearrangement links TRBV25-1 to TRBJ2-2; tentative D call: TRBD2 (6 bases). The germline V gene has CDR1 MGHDK and CDR2 SYGVNS. The CDR3 sequence is 15 residues long. V lost 1 base and J lost 6, with 12 bases in between. CDR3 protein: CASSESSTGAGELFF. The CDR3 DNA follows: TGTGCCAGCAGTGAATCGTCGACGGGGGCCGGGGAGCTGTTTTTT.

This clone was detected only once. The CDR3 nucleotides are TGTGCCAGCAGCGCCGGAGCGACGGGGATAGAAGAGACCCAGTACTTC. Translation: CASSAGATGIEETQYF. This sequence joins TRBV7-7 and TRBJ2-5, with D tentatively TRBD2 (5 bases). Germline V gives CDR1 SSHAT, CDR2 FNYEAQ (reference sequence). V was clipped by 5 bases and J by 3 bases, with 19 bases between them. CDR3 length: 16 residues.

The chain carries TRBV6-6 and TRBJ2-7, with 10 positions matching TRBD1. With V trimmed by 5 bases and J by 5 bases, 6 bases remained unmatched. The CDR3 totals 14 residues. Germline V gives CDR1 MNHNY, CDR2 SVGAGI (reference sequence). The CDR3 sequence is CASSPGQGNDEQYF. The DNA of the CDR3 is TGTGCCAGCAGTCCGGGACAGGGGAACGACGAGCAGTACTTC.

This clone appeared once. The V gene is TRBV29-1, the J gene TRBJ2-1; 10 nucleotides align to TRBD2. The V gene end was trimmed by 7 bases and the J gene end by 7 bases; junction bases not matched to a gene: 10. The germline gives CDR1 SQVTM, CDR2 ANQGSEA. The CDR3 contains 14 residues. In DNA, the CDR3 is TGCAGCGCCGCCGGAGGTAGCGGGAGGAATGAGCAGTTCTTC. Encoded protein: CSAAGGSGRNEQFF.

The rearrangement links TRBV7-9 to TRBJ2-7, with TRBD1 matching 8 bases. The CDR3 length is 14 residues. Germline V gives CDR1 SEHNR, CDR2 FQNEAQ (reference sequence). The V segment lost 4 bases and the J segment 6 bases; nucleotides outside the gene matches: 8. This CDR3 reads CASSSWTGNREQYF. CDR3 bases: TGTGCCAGCAGCTCCTGGACAGGGAATCGCGAGCAGTACTTC.

This clone was seen a handful of times. V is TRBV30 and J is TRBJ1-2; tentatively, D is TRBD1 (6 bases). V was clipped by 2 bases and J by 3 bases, with 16 bases between them. The germline V gene has CDR1 GTSNPN and CDR2 SVGIG (reference sequence). The CDR3 length is 15 residues. The DNA for the CDR3 is TGTGCCTGGAGTAGGTTTGCAGGGGCTGACTATGGCTACACCTTC. It is translated as CAWSRFAGADYGYTF.

The rearrangement uses TRBV30 and TRBJ2-7, with a tentative D call TRBD1 (6 bases). The CDR3 is 13 amino acids. Trimming pared 2 bases from V and 7 bases from J, leaving 15 bases between. Germline V gene lookup returns CDR1 GTSNPN and CDR2 SVGIG (reference sequence). CDR3 sequence: CAWSKDSIGEQYF. CDR3 in DNA: TGTGCCTGGAGTAAGGACAGCATCGGAGAGCAGTACTTC.

This clone was seen a single time. This sequence joins TRBV7-2 and TRBJ1-2; D possibly corresponds to TRBD1 (5 bases). With 4 bases removed from V and 2 bases from J, the gap between germline ends came to 20 bases. Germline CDR1 SGHTA, CDR2 FQGNSA. The CDR3 totals 17 residues. The CDR3 is CASSSGVLGGGNYGYTF. The CDR3 nucleotides are TGTGCCAGCAGCTCGGGGGTGTTGGGTGGCGGGAACTATGGCTACACCTTC.

The chain is built from TRBV2 and TRBJ1-1; D may be TRBD1 (6 bases). Trimming left V 6 bases short and J 3 bases short, with 11 bases between. This CDR3 comprises 13 residues. Germline values: CDR1 SNHLY, CDR2 FYNNEI. The CDR3 nucleotides read TGTGCCAGCAGACCAGGACAGTACACTGAAGCTTTCTTT. It encodes CASRPGQYTEAFF.

The V and J genes are TRBV25-1 and TRBJ2-1; TRBD1 agrees at 9 bases. This CDR3 region has 14 residues. From germline, CDR1 is MGHDK and CDR2 SYGVNS. V dropped 3 bases and J dropped 8; count of bases not matched to a gene: 5. The CDR3 spells CASSERTGGHEQFF. The CDR3 nucleotides are TGTGCCAGCAGTGAGAGAACAGGGGGCCATGAGCAGTTCTTC.

This clone was seen a handful of times. This chain connects TRBV6-6 to TRBJ1-1, with 9 bases that match TRBD1. CDR1 is MNHNY, CDR2 SVGAGI, per germline (reference sequence). This CDR3 is built from 13 residues. V gave up 5 bases and J gave up 6 bases; unmatched junction bases: 4. CDR3: CASSIQGAPEAFF. The CDR3 bases are TGTGCCAGCAGTATACAGGGGGCCCCTGAAGCTTTCTTT.

This clone was seen more than once but under ten times. This chain joins TRBV19 and TRBJ2-2; maybe TRBD1 (7 bases). Trimming left V 2 bases short and J 7 bases short, with 11 bases between. Germline values: CDR1 LNHDA, CDR2 SQIVND (reference sequence). The CDR3 covers 14 residues. CDR3 in DNA: TGTGCCAGTAGTATAAGACAGGGAGGCGGGGAGCTGTTTTTT. As protein: CASSIRQGGGELFF.